This TCR beta chain was captured by sequencing in a study of blood T cell repertoires in COVID-19. Background on the study: Italy, Spain and the United States were the sources of the convalescent and acute COVID-19 samples. PBMCs, B-cell-depleted T cells, or T cells were the source of the cDNA or gDNA that made up the material.

Study processing details: For nucleated cells, counts were estimated from reference gene primer amplification. Here immunoSEQ multiplex PCR was the method, and the copy in TCRdb shows in-frame clones only, minus some. The V and J calls and clone size were taken over from that table, and D and trimming were inferred from the DNA. The sample consists of roughly 260,000 clones, around 87% of them appearing once. Germline V lookup: CDR1 KGHSH, CDR2 LQKENI. The CDR3 is made up of 14 amino acids. V was trimmed by 6 bases and J by 5 bases, leaving 14 bases between them. The clonotype was recovered from a woman in her fifties or sixties with acute or convalescent COVID-19. The rearrangement uses TRBV18 and TRBJ2-1; the D gene is possibly TRBD1 (6 bases). Sequences were obtained from peripheral blood. The CDR3 protein is CASSGGGQDNEQFF. In nucleotides, the CDR3 is TGTGCCAGCTCGGGTGGGGGACAAGACAATGAGCAGTTCTTC.